This T cell receptor (beta chain) was observed in a study of shared clonotypes between healthy human individuals. Several immunoSEQ 96-well plates shared each subset's DNA, each plate a replicate. The method was immunoSEQ multiplex PCR; TCRdb's version includes in-frame clones alone and lacks a portion of them. The table has approximately 740,000 clones, about 92% seen once. CD45RO-negative cells were positively selected for CCR7, leaving out terminally differentiated effector memory CD45RA+ cells. Sequencing used naive CD8+ T cells sorted from blood. This sequence originates from a man aged 25 to 45 in good health.

This CDR3 is CASSLMSGQPQHF. The CDR3 coding sequence is TGTGCCAGCAGTTTAATGTCCGGCCAGCCCCAGCATTTT. The chain carries TRBV27 and TRBJ1-5, with D uncertain. CDR3 length: 13 amino acids. Germline lookup yields CDR1 MNHEY and CDR2 SMNVEV (reference sequence). The V and J ends lost 2 bases and 7 bases respectively, with 9 bases between them.